The 4 T cell receptor beta chains reported below all come from one sample, sequenced in a study of T cell changes during pregnancy in multiple sclerosis (dated by TCRdb to the late 2010s). Libraries were prepared through the immunoSEQ multiplex PCR assay. TCRdb's version of the immuneACCESS table is confined to in-frame rearrangements and falls short of the full clone set. An unresolved V gene accounts for under half of the shortfall where checked; the remainder is of unknown origin. The sample has some 42,000 clones on record, about 92% of them singletons. Of the sample, approximately 0.61% is held by the ten largest clones. Here the sequenced sample was CD4+ T cells from peripheral blood mononuclear cells, taken in the third trimester of pregnancy. These receptors came from a female donor with multiple sclerosis, enrolled in a pregnancy study.

This clone has a single count. The genes are TRBV21-1 and TRBJ2-7; the D call of TRBD1 is as the table states it, not checked on the DNA. TRBV21-1 is recorded as a pseudogene. CDR3 length: 17 amino acids. The CDR3 nucleotides are TGTGCCAGCAGCAAAGGGACCCCATTGACAGCCCTCTACGAGCAGTACTTC. Translating gives CASSKGTPLTALYEQYF.

About this clone: At one boundary the junction diverges from the germline segment, which might be a read error. This CDR3 is CASSVTDRGTQYF. The CDR3 DNA is TGTGCCAGCAGCGTAACAGATCGGGGGACCCAGTACTTC. The chain employs TRBV7-3 and TRBJ2-5; maybe TRBD2 (5 bases). This CDR3 contains 13 residues. Germline CDR1 reads SGHTA; CDR2 reads FQGTGA.

The chain uses TRBV6-5 and TRBJ2-7; 9 bases match TRBD1. CDR3 length equals 13 residues. J gave up 6 bases and V 2 bases, and 2 bases lay outside the gene matches. Germline CDR1 and CDR2: MNHEY and SVGAGI. In DNA, the CDR3 is TGTGCCAGCAGTTACGGGACAGGGAGCGAGCAGTACTTC. This translates into CASSYGTGSEQYF.

This clone was picked up a small number of times. The chain uses TRBV11-3 and TRBJ2-1; 9 bases fit TRBD1. V lost 1 base to trimming and J lost 7 bases; unmatched junction nucleotides: 8. Germline values: CDR1 SGHNT, CDR2 YENEEA. The CDR3 consists of 16 residues. The chain's CDR3 is CASSLGGTGFTNEQFF. CDR3 bases: TGTGCCAGCAGCTTAGGAGGGACAGGGTTTACGAATGAGCAGTTCTTC.